The clone carrying this T cell receptor beta chain was found many times. Antigen: not known. The data derive from a study of prognosis after radiotherapy for stage I lung cancer. Overall study: For radiotherapy, patients got SBRT split into 3 to 5 fractions, giving a biologically effective dose of at least 100 Gy. General study findings and limits: When patients developed distant metastases, their Shannon entropy after stereotactic body radiation therapy was lower.

By two-round multiplex PCR, the TCR beta CDR3 was amplified from genomic DNA. The first PCR round targeted every TRBV and TRBJ gene with specific primers. From the multiplex PCR reads, TCRdb called clonotypes with MiXCR, one entry per CDR3 protein. The table includes tens of thousands of distinct CDR3 sequences, roughly 31% detected once. Germline V gene data show CDR1 as SGHVS and CDR2 as FNYEAQ. The CDR3 is 16 amino acids. Trimming cost V 0 bases and J 2 bases, with 14 bases left between them. The sample was PBMCs, taken before or after stereotactic body radiation therapy (not recorded which). The rearrangement links TRBV7-6 to TRBJ2-7; D gene uncertain. The clonotype originates from a donor over 45 with non-small cell lung cancer. The chain's CDR3 is CASSLAPTTATYEQYF. CDR3 bases: TGTGCCAGCAGCTTAGCACCTACGACGGCGACCTACGAGCAGTACTTC.